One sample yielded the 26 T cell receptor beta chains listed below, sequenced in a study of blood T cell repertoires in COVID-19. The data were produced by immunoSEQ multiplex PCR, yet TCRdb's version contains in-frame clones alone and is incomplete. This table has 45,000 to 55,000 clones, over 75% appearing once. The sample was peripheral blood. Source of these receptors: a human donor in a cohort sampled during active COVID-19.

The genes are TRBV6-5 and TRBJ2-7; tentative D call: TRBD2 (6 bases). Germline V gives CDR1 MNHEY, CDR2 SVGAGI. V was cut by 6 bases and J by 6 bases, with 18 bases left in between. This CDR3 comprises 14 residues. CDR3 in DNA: TGTGCCAGCAGAGTAGCGGAGTTCCAACCCGAGCAGTACTTC. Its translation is CASRVAEFQPEQYF.

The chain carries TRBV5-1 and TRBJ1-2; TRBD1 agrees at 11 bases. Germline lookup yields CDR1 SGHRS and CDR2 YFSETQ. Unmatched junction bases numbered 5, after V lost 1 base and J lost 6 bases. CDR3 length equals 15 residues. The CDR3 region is CASSLNWDRGDGYTF. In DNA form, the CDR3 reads TGCGCCAGCAGCTTGAACTGGGACAGGGGGGATGGCTACACCTTC.

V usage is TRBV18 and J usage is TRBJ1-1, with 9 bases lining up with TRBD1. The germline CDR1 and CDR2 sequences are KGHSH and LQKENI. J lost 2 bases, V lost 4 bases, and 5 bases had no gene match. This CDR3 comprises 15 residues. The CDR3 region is CASSLKQGANTEAFF. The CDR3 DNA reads TGTGCCAGCTCACTCAAACAGGGGGCAAACACTGAAGCTTTCTTT.

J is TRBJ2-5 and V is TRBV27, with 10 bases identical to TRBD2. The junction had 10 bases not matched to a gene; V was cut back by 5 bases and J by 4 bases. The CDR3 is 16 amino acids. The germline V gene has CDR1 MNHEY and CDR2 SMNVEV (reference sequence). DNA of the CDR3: TGTGCCAGCAGTCCTTGGACTAGCGGAATAATAGAGACCCAGTACTTC. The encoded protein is CASSPWTSGIIETQYF.

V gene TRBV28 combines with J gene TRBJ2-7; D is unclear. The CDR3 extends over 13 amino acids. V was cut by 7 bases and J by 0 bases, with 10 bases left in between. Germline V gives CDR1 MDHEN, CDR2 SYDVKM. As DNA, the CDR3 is TGTGCCAGCAAGACTTACCGCTCCTACGAGCAGTACTTC. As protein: CASKTYRSYEQYF.

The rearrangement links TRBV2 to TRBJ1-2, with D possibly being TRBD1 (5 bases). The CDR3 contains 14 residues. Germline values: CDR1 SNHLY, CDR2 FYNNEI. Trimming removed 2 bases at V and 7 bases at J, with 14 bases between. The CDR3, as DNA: TGTGCCAGCAGTGAACTCGGTCAGGGTGGTGGCTACACCTTC. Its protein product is CASSELGQGGGYTF.

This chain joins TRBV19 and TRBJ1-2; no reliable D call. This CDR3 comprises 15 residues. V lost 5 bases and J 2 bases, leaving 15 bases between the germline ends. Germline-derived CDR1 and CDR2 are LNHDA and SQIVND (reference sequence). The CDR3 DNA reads TGTGCCAGTAGTCCCTCTTGGCAGAGGAACTATGGCTACACCTTC. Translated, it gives CASSPSWQRNYGYTF.

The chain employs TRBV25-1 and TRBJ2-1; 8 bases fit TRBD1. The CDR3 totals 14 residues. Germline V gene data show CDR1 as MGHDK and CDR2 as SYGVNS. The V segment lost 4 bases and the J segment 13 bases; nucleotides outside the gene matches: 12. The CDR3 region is CASSARTGPLGQFF. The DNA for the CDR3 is TGTGCCAGCAGTGCTCGGACAGGGCCCCTTGGACAGTTCTTC.

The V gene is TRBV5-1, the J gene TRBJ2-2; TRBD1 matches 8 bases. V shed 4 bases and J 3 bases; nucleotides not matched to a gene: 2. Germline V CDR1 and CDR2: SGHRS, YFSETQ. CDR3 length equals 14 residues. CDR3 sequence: CASSPDRDTGELFF. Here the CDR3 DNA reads TGCGCCAGCAGCCCGGACAGGGACACCGGGGAGCTGTTTTTT.

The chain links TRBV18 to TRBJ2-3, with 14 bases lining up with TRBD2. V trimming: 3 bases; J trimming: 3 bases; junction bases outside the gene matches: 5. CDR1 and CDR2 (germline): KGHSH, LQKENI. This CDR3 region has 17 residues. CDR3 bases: TGTGCCAGCTCACCTCTTGGGACTAGCGGGAGTACAGATACGCAGTATTTT. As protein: CASSPLGTSGSTDTQYF.

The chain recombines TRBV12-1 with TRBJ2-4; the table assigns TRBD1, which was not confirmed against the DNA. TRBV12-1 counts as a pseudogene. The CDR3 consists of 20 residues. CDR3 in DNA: TGTGCCAGCAGCAAACCGGGACAGGGACGAGGTTGGGTTGCCAAAAACATTCAGTACTTC. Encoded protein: CASSKPGQGRGWVAKNIQYF.

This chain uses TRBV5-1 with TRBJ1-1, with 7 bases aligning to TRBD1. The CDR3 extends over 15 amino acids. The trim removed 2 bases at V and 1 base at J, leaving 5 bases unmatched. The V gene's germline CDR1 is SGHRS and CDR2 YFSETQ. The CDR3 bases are TGCGCCAGCAGCTTAGTGGACAGGAGGAACACTGAAGCTTTCTTT. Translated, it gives CASSLVDRRNTEAFF.

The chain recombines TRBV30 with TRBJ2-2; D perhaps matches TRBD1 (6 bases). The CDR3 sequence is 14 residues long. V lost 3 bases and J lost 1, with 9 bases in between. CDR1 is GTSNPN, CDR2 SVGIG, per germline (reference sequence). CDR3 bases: TGTGCCTGGAGGACAGGTCAGAACACCGGGGAGCTGTTTTTT. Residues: CAWRTGQNTGELFF.

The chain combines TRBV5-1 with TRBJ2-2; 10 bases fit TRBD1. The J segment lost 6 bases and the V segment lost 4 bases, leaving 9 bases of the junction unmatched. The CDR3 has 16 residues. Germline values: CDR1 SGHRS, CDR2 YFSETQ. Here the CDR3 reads CASSPPGTGVAGELFF. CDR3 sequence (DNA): TGCGCCAGCAGCCCCCCCGGGACAGGGGTCGCCGGGGAGCTGTTTTTT.

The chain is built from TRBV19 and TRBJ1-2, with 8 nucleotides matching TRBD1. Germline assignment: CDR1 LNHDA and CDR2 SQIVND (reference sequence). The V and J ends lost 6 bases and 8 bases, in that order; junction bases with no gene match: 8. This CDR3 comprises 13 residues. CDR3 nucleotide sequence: TGTGCCAGTAGACCGGACAGGGACAGGGGCTACACCTTC. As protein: CASRPDRDRGYTF.

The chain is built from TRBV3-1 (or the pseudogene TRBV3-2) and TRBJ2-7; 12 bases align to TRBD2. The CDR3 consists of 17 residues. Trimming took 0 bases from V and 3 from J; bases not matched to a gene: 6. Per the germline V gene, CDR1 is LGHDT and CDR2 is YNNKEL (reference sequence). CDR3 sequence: CASSQDPRTSGNYEQYF. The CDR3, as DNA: TGTGCCAGCAGCCAAGACCCTCGGACTAGCGGGAACTACGAGCAGTACTTC.

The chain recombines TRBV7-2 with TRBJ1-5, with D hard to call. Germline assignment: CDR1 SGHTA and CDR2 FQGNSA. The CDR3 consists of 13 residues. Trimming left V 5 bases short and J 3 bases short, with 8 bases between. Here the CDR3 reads CASSGRDNQPQHF. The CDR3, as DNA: TGTGCCAGCAGCGGACGGGACAATCAGCCCCAGCATTTT.

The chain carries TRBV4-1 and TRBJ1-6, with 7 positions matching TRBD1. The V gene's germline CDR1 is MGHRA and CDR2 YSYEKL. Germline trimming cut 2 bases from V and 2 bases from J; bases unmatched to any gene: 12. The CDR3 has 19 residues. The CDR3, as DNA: TGCGCCAGCAGCCAAAAAAGACAGGGCCAGGGGCCCTATAATTCACCCCTCCACTTT. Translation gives CASSQKRQGQGPYNSPLHF.

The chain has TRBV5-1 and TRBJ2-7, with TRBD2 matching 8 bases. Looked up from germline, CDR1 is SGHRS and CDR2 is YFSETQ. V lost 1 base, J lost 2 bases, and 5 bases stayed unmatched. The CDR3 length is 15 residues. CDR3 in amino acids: CASSLPSGRPYEQYF. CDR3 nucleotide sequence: TGCGCCAGCAGCTTGCCTAGCGGGCGACCCTACGAGCAGTACTTC.

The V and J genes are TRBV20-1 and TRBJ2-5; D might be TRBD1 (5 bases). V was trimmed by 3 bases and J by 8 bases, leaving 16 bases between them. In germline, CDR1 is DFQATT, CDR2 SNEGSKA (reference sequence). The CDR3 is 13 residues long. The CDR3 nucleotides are TGCAGTGCTAGTACCAGGGTTAGGGAAACCCAGTACTTC. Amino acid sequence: CSASTRVRETQYF.

This CDR3 is CASSGGPTRDYEQYF. CDR3 nucleotides: TGTGCCAGCAGCGGGGGTCCGACACGGGACTACGAGCAGTACTTC. The chain uses TRBV9 and TRBJ2-7; TRBD2 might be the D (5 bases). The V gene's germline CDR1 is SGDLS and CDR2 YYNGEE. Trimming cost V 3 bases and J 3 bases, with 16 bases left between them. CDR3 length: 15 amino acids.

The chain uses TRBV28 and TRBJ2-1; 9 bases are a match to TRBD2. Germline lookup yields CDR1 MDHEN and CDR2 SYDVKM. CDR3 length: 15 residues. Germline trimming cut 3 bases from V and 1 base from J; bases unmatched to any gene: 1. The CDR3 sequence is CASSLSGRSYNEQFF. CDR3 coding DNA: TGTGCCAGCAGTTTGAGCGGGAGGTCCTACAATGAGCAGTTCTTC.

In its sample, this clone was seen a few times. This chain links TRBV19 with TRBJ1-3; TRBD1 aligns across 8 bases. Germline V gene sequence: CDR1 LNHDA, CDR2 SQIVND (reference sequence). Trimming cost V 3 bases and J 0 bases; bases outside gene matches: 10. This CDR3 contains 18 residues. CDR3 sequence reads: CASSIRGRFLLSGNTIYF. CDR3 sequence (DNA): TGTGCCAGTAGTATCAGGGGGCGATTTCTCCTCTCTGGAAACACCATATATTTT.

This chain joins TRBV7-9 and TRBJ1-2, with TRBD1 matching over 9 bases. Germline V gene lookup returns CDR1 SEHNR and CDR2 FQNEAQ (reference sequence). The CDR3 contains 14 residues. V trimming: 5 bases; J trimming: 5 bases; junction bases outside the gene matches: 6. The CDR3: CASSPSGQGYGYTF. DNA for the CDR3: TGTGCCAGCAGCCCTAGCGGACAGGGGTATGGCTACACCTTC. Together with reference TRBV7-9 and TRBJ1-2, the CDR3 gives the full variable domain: DTGVSQNPRHKITKRGQNVTFRCDPISEHNRLYWYRQTLGQGPEFLTYFQNEAQLEKSRLLSDRFSAERPKGSFSTLEIQRTEQGDSAMYLCASSPSGQGYGYTFGSGTRLTVV.

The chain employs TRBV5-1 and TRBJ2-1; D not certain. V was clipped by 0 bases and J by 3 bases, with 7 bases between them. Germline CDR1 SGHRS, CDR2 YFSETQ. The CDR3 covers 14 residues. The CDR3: CASSLESRYNEQFF. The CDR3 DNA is TGCGCCAGCAGCTTGGAGAGCCGCTACAATGAGCAGTTCTTC.

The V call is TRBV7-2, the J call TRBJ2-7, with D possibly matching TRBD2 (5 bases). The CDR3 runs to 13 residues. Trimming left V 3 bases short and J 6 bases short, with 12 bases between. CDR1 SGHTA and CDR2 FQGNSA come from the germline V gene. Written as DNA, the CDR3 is TGTGCCAGCAGCTTGGACTTATTGGGCGAGCAGTACTTC. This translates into CASSLDLLGEQYF.